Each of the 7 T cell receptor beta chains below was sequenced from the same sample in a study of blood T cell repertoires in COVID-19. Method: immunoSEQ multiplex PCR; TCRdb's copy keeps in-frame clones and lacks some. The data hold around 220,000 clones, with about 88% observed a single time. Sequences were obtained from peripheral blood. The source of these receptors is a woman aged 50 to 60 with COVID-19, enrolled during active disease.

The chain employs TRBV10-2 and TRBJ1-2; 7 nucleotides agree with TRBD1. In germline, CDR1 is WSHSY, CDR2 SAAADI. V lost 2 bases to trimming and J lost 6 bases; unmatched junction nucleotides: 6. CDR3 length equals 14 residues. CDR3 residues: CASSEVTGTDGYTF. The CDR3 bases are TGCGCCAGCAGTGAGGTGACAGGGACTGATGGCTACACCTTC.

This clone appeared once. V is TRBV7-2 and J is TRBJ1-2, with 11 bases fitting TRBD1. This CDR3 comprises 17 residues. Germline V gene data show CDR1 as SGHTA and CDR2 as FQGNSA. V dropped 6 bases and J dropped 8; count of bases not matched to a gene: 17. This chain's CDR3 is CASSSLQPGTGGGGYTF. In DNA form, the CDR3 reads TGTGCCAGCAGTTCCTTACAACCGGGGACAGGGGGAGGAGGCTACACCTTC.

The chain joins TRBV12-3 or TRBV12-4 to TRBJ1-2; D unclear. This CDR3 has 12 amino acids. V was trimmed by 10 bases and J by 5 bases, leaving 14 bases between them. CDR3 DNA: TGTGCCACCCTCGGCGGCGGGTATGGCTACACCTTC. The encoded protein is CATLGGGYGYTF.

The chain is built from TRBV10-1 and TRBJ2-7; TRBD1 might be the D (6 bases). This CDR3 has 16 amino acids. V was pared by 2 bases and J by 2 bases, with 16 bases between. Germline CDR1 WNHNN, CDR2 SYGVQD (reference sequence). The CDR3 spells CASSEAADSTAYEQYF. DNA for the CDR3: TGCGCCAGCAGTGAGGCGGCGGACAGTACCGCCTACGAGCAGTACTTC.

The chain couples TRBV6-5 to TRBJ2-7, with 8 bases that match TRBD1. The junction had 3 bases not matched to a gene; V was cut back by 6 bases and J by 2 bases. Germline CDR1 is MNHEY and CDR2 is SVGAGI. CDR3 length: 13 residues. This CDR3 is CASRRTGTYEQYV. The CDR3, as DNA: TGTGCCAGCAGACGGACAGGGACCTACGAGCAGTACGTC.

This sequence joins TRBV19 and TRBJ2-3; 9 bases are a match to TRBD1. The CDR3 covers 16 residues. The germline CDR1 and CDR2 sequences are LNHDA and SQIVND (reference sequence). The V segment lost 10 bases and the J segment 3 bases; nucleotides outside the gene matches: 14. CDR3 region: CATRTGAGAVTDTQYF. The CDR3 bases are TGTGCCACCAGGACAGGGGCGGGCGCAGTAACAGATACGCAGTATTTT. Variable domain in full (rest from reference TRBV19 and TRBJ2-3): DGGITQSPKYLFRKEGQNVTLSCEQNLNHDAMYWYRQDPGQGLRLIYYSQIVNDFQKGDIAEGYSVSREKKESFPLTVTSAQKNPTAFYLCATRTGAGAVTDTQYFGPGTRLTVL.

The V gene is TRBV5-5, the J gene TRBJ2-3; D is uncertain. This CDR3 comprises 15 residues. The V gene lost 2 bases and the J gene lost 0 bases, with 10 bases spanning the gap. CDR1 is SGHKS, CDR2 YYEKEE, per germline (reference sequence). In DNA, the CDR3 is TGTGCCAGCAGCTTACAGACGGCTAGCACAGATACGCAGTATTTT. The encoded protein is CASSLQTASTDTQYF.